These 23 T cell receptor beta chains were all obtained from the same sample, sequenced in a study of blood T cell repertoires in COVID-19. Profiled with immunoSEQ multiplex PCR; TCRdb holds only in-frame clones, not every one. The data contain some 350,000 clones, about 88% of them singletons. The source material was peripheral blood. The receptor set was obtained from a human donor in a cohort sampled during active COVID-19.

CDR3 coding DNA: TGTGCCAGCAGCCGAGGAGGACAGGGCGGCGAAAAACTGTTTTTT. Translation: CASSRGGQGGEKLFF. V usage is TRBV7-8 and J usage is TRBJ1-4, with 8 nucleotides matching TRBD1. V trimming: 5 bases; J trimming: 8 bases; junction bases outside the gene matches: 10. CDR3 length equals 15 residues. CDR1 and CDR2 from the germline V gene are SGHVS and FQNEAQ. Looking up the rest from reference TRBV7-8 and TRBJ1-4 gives the full variable domain: GAGVSQSPRYKVAKRGQDVALRCDPISGHVSLFWYQQALGQGPEFLTYFQNEAQLDKSGLPSDRFFAERPEGSVSTLKIQRTQQEDSAVYLCASSRGGQGGEKLFFGSGTQLSVL.

The chain joins TRBV5-1 to TRBJ1-1, with a weak D call TRBD1 (6 bases). V was clipped by 3 bases and J by 6 bases, with 21 bases between them. In germline, CDR1 is SGHRS, CDR2 YFSETQ. The CDR3 has 16 amino acids. CDR3 nucleotide sequence: TGCGCCAGCAGCTCCGGTGGGGGGGCAGGACTATCTGAAGCTTTCTTT. Amino acid sequence: CASSSGGGAGLSEAFF.

The chain has TRBV27 and TRBJ1-1; 9 bases map to TRBD1. The V segment lost 7 bases and the J segment 4 bases; nucleotides outside the gene matches: 7. The CDR3 is 14 amino acids. CDR1 and CDR2 from the germline V gene are MNHEY and SMNVEV (reference sequence). The CDR3 loop is CASMEQGAATEAFF. In DNA, the CDR3 is TGTGCCAGCATGGAACAGGGGGCTGCCACTGAAGCTTTCTTT.

The rearrangement joins TRBV7-8 to TRBJ2-1; D gene ambiguous. The V and J ends lost 6 bases and 8 bases respectively, with 23 bases between them. The CDR3 contains 16 residues. The V gene's germline CDR1 is SGHVS and CDR2 FQNEAQ. CDR3 DNA sequence: TGTGCCAGCAGTGAAAAAGGCAGCCCACTGGAGCATGAGCAGTTCTTC. This sequence encodes CASSEKGSPLEHEQFF.

This chain links TRBV28 with TRBJ2-2; possible D gene TRBD1, 5 bases. The CDR3 extends over 11 amino acids. Deletions cut 8 bases from V and 5 bases from J, with 6 bases between. The germline gives CDR1 MDHEN, CDR2 SYDVKM. The CDR3 DNA reads as TGTGCCAGCGCAGGGACCGGGGAGCTGTTTTTT. Its protein is CASAGTGELFF.

The gene calls are TRBV6-4 and TRBJ2-1; 10 nucleotides align to TRBD2. Germline V gene data show CDR1 as MRHNA and CDR2 as SNTAGT. This CDR3 is 13 amino acids long. The ends lost 4 bases at V and 8 bases at J; junction bases unmatched: 2. The CDR3 DNA sequence: TGTGCCAGCAGTGCGAGCGGGAGGGATGAGCAGTTCTTC. It codes for CASSASGRDEQFF.

The V gene is TRBV6-6, the J gene TRBJ2-3, with TRBD2 identical over 8 bases. Trimming removed 4 bases from V and 14 bases from J; junction bases left unmatched: 14. The CDR3 extends over 14 amino acids. Germline V lookup: CDR1 MNHNY, CDR2 SVGAGI (reference sequence). The chain's CDR3 is CASSSTSGHFGAYF. CDR3 sequence (DNA): TGTGCCAGCAGTTCCACTAGCGGCCACTTCGGGGCGTATTTT.

The chain combines TRBV5-4 with TRBJ2-5; 11 bases are shared with TRBD1. Per germline, CDR1 SGHNT and CDR2 YYREEE (reference sequence). J gave up 5 bases and V 4 bases, and 7 bases lay outside the gene matches. This CDR3 is 15 amino acids long. The CDR3: CASSRTGGRGETQYF. CDR3 sequence (DNA): TGTGCCAGCAGCCGGACAGGGGGCAGAGGGGAGACCCAGTACTTC.

V and J are TRBV28 and TRBJ1-6; 7 bases line up with TRBD1. The CDR3 spans 14 residues. The J segment lost 7 bases and the V segment lost 6 bases, leaving 6 bases of the junction unmatched. CDR1 is MDHEN and CDR2 is SYDVKM in the germline V gene. The CDR3 DNA reads TGTGCCAGCAGCCCCAGGGGGTCGAATTCACCCCTCCACTTT. This sequence encodes CASSPRGSNSPLHF.

The V gene is TRBV6-5, the J gene TRBJ2-5, with 7 bases identical to TRBD1. Germline V gene data show CDR1 as MNHEY and CDR2 as SVGAGI. V shed 6 bases, J shed 2 bases, and the junction held 6 bases outside the gene matches. This CDR3 is built from 14 residues. CDR3 DNA sequence: TGTGCCAGCAGCCCATGGACAGGTCAAGAGACCCAGTACTTC. The encoded protein is CASSPWTGQETQYF.

The chain joins TRBV19 to TRBJ1-2; D not certain. Trimming pared 0 bases from V and 2 bases from J, leaving 13 bases between. The CDR3 runs to 16 residues. From germline, CDR1 is LNHDA and CDR2 SQIVND (reference sequence). CDR3 nucleotide sequence: TGTGCCAGTAGTATAGATCGGGAGGGTAGGAACTATGGCTACACCTTC. It specifies CASSIDREGRNYGYTF.

This clone was observed a single time. The chain joins TRBV4-1 to TRBJ1-1; the match to TRBD1 covers 8 bases. This CDR3 spans 15 amino acids. Trimming cost V 1 base and J 1 base; bases outside gene matches: 2. CDR1 and CDR2 from the germline V gene are MGHRA and YSYEKL. As DNA, the CDR3 is TGCGCCAGCAGCCAAGTTGGGACAGGGAACACTGAAGCTTTCTTT. It yields the protein CASSQVGTGNTEAFF.

This chain uses TRBV4-2 with TRBJ1-2; a possible D gene is TRBD1 (5 bases). Trimming removed 2 bases at V and 7 bases at J, with 17 bases between. CDR3 size: 15 residues. Germline-derived CDR1 and CDR2 are LGHNA and YNFKEQ. CDR3 sequence (DNA): TGTGCCAGCAGCCAATACTTAGACAGCGTCTCTGGCTACACCTTC. Protein product: CASSQYLDSVSGYTF.

The chain employs TRBV4-1 and TRBJ2-5, with TRBD1 identical over 8 bases. The CDR3 has 15 amino acids. The trim removed 4 bases at V and 4 bases at J, leaving 8 bases unmatched. Per the germline V gene, CDR1 is MGHRA and CDR2 is YSYEKL. The CDR3 loop reads CASSPGGVRGETQYF. CDR3 nucleotide sequence: TGCGCCAGCAGCCCAGGGGGCGTAAGGGGAGAGACCCAGTACTTC.

This sequence joins TRBV4-2 and TRBJ2-3; tentatively, D is TRBD2 (6 bases). Germline loops: CDR1 LGHNA, CDR2 YNFKEQ. The CDR3 is 15 amino acids. V was trimmed by 1 base and J by 4 bases, leaving 12 bases between them. In DNA, the CDR3 is TGTGCCAGCAGCCAAGCCTCGACTAGAGCAGATACGCAGTATTTT. It encodes CASSQASTRADTQYF.

This chain connects TRBV3-1 (or the pseudogene TRBV3-2) to TRBJ2-3; D is ambiguous. Germline V lookup: CDR1 LGHDT, CDR2 YNNKEL (reference sequence). This CDR3 has 14 residues. The V gene lost 1 base and the J gene lost 8 bases, with 13 bases spanning the gap. This CDR3 reads CASSQVLSSSTQYF. The CDR3 coding sequence is TGTGCCAGCAGCCAAGTACTAAGCTCGAGTACGCAGTATTTT.

This clone is a singleton in its sample. The genes are TRBV5-4 and TRBJ2-7; 8 nucleotides agree with TRBD1. From germline, CDR1 is SGHNT and CDR2 YYREEE (reference sequence). V lost 4 bases to trimming and J lost 4 bases; unmatched junction nucleotides: 1. The CDR3 runs to 12 residues. The CDR3, as DNA: TGTGCCAGCAGCCGGGACAGGTACGAGCAGTACTTC. Protein: CASSRDRYEQYF. Full variable domain (rest looked up from reference TRBV5-4 and TRBJ2-7): ETGVTQSPTHLIKTRGQQVTLRCSSQSGHNTVSWYQQALGQGPQFIFQYYREEENGRGNFPPRFSGLQFPNYSSELNVNALELDDSALYLCASSRDRYEQYFGPGTRLTVT.

This rearrangement joins TRBV27 to TRBJ1-6, with TRBD1 identical over 9 bases. Germline V gene data show CDR1 as MNHEY and CDR2 as SMNVEV (reference sequence). The CDR3 runs 15 residues. Trimming cost V 5 bases and J 11 bases; bases outside gene matches: 10. Written as DNA, the CDR3 is TGTGCCAGCAGTCCCGCTGGACAGGGGACGCCACCCCTCCACTTT. Its protein is CASSPAGQGTPPLHF.

The chain combines TRBV3-1 (or the pseudogene TRBV3-2) with TRBJ1-3; D possibly corresponds to TRBD1 (6 bases). Trimming removed 3 bases from V and 0 bases from J, with 12 bases in between. CDR1 is LGHDT, CDR2 YNNKEL, per germline (reference sequence). This CDR3 has 16 residues. The CDR3 sequence is CASSHTGSSSGNTIYF. The CDR3 coding sequence is TGTGCCAGCAGCCATACAGGGTCCTCCTCTGGAAACACCATATATTTT.

The V call is TRBV7-9, the J call TRBJ2-1; 7 bases align to TRBD2. Germline V gene lookup returns CDR1 SEHNR and CDR2 FQNEAQ (reference sequence). The CDR3 runs 15 residues. Losses at the gene ends were 5 bases for V and 2 bases for J; bases not matched to a gene: 6. This CDR3 reads CASSRSGVTYNEQFF. The CDR3, as DNA: TGTGCCAGCAGCCGCAGCGGGGTGACCTACAATGAGCAGTTCTTC.

V gene TRBV5-4 combines with J gene TRBJ1-6; 9 bases match TRBD1. The germline V gene encodes CDR1 SGHNT and CDR2 YYREEE (reference sequence). This CDR3 region has 16 residues. V shed 4 bases and J 7 bases; nucleotides not matched to a gene: 9. For the CDR3, the DNA is TGTGCCAGCAGCCTTGGGACAGGGCCCCCGAATTCACCCCTCCACTTT. This gives the protein CASSLGTGPPNSPLHF.

The chain carries TRBV30 and TRBJ2-5; the D is unclear. Germline V gives CDR1 GTSNPN, CDR2 SVGIG (reference sequence). CDR3 length equals 11 residues. V was shortened by 0 bases and J by 4 bases, with 3 bases between the two germline ends. The CDR3 nucleotides read TGTGCCTGGAGTGTAGCAGAGACCCAGTACTTC. This encodes CAWSVAETQYF. Using reference TRBV30 and TRBJ2-5 for the parts outside the CDR3, the full variable domain is SQTIHQWPATLVQPVGSPLSLECTVEGTSNPNLYWYRQAAGRGLQLLFYSVGIGQISSEVPQNLSASRPQDRQFILSSKKLLLSDSGFYLCAWSVAETQYFGPGTRLLVL.

This clone has just a few counts. The J gene is TRBJ1-1, the V gene TRBV19; possible D gene TRBD1, 6 bases. There are 17 residues in the CDR3. Deletions cut 6 bases from V and 3 bases from J, with 23 bases between. The germline gives CDR1 LNHDA, CDR2 SQIVND (reference sequence). The CDR3 nucleotides are TGTGCCAGTAGCCGACGGGCAGGCAGGGGTGTAGACACTGAAGCTTTCTTT. It translates to CASSRRAGRGVDTEAFF.